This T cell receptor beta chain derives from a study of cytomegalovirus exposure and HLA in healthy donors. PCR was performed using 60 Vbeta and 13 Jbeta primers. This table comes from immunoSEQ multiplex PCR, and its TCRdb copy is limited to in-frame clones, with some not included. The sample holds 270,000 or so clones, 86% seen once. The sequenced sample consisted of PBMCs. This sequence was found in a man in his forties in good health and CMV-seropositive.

CDR3 nucleotides: TGCGCCAGCAGCTTTCGGCTAGCGGGAGGGCCCGACGAGCAGTACTTC. Translated: CASSFRLAGGPDEQYF. The chain links TRBV5-1 to TRBJ2-7; 12 nucleotides agree with TRBD2. In germline, CDR1 is SGHRS, CDR2 YFSETQ. The CDR3 covers 16 residues. The J segment lost 5 bases and the V segment lost 2 bases, leaving 8 bases of the junction unmatched. Drawing the rest from reference TRBV5-1 and TRBJ2-7, the complete variable domain is KAGVTQTPRYLIKTRGQQVTLSCSPISGHRSVSWYQQTPGQGLQFLFEYFSETQRNKGNFPGRFSGRQFSNSRSEMNVSTLELGDSALYLCASSFRLAGGPDEQYFGPGTRLTVT.